A single sample gave rise to the 20 T cell receptor beta chains below, sequenced in a study of glioma-infiltrating T cells. The iRepertoire nested amplicon-rescue multiplex PCR amplified TCR alpha and beta CDR3s from RNA. TCRdb independently ran MiXCR on the multiplex PCR reads; one entry per CDR3 protein. The sample includes 160,000 or so distinct CDR3 sequences, under 55% of them seen just once. Sequences were obtained from glioma tissue, nonneoplastic brain tissue, or PBMCs (not recorded which). These receptor sequences come from a human donor with low-grade glioma or glioblastoma, undergoing nonglioma brain surgery, or in good health (not recorded which).

The chain couples TRBV12-3 or TRBV12-4 to TRBJ2-3; D might be TRBD2 (6 bases). V lost 4 bases and J 1 base, leaving 12 bases between the germline ends. The CDR3 is 15 residues long. The CDR3 loop is CASSSRGGGTDTQYF. The CDR3 coding sequence is TGTGCCAGCAGTTCACGGGGAGGAGGCACAGATACGCAGTATTTT.

Ten or more counts support this clonotype. For the CDR3, the DNA is TGTGCCAGCAACCGGGAGCGGGAGATGGGGATTCAGTACTTC. It translates to CASNREREMGIQYF. V gene TRBV28 combines with J gene TRBJ2-4; 8 positions match TRBD2. Germline trimming cut 7 bases from V and 10 bases from J; bases unmatched to any gene: 12. From germline, CDR1 is MDHEN and CDR2 SYDVKM. This CDR3 contains 14 residues.

This clonotype was seen ten or more times. V gene TRBV27 combines with J gene TRBJ2-7; 7 nucleotides match TRBD2. Germline trimming cut 7 bases from V and 2 bases from J; bases unmatched to any gene: 8. The length of the CDR3 is 14 residues. Germline CDR1 MNHEY, CDR2 SMNVEV (reference sequence). CDR3 nucleotide sequence: TGTGCCAGCATGAAGAACGGGGGGACCTACGAGCAGTACTTC. This sequence encodes CASMKNGGTYEQYF.

This clonotype was counted a single time. A much larger clone differs by one base, so this may be a read error. The V and J genes are TRBV4-1 and TRBJ1-5; 9 nucleotides match TRBD1. Germline lookup yields CDR1 MGHRA and CDR2 YSYEKL. J lost 5 bases, V lost 0 bases, and 2 bases had no gene match. The CDR3 contains 15 residues. The CDR3 loop reads CASSQDDRGDQPQHF. The CDR3 DNA sequence: TGCGCCAGCAGCCAAGACGACAGGGGGGATCAGCCCCAGCATTTT.

This chain joins TRBV12-3 or TRBV12-4 and TRBJ2-7; 9 positions match TRBD2. The V gene end was trimmed by 3 bases and the J gene end by 1 base; junction bases not matched to a gene: 7. The CDR3 has 16 amino acids. The CDR3 protein is CASSFSSGTSSYEQYF. For the CDR3, the DNA is TGTGCCAGCAGTTTTTCTAGCGGGACTTCGTCCTACGAGCAGTACTTC.

This clonotype showed up many times. One junction end disagrees with the germline gene, perhaps due to a read error. This chain joins TRBV28 and TRBJ1-3, with unresolved D. The CDR3 sequence is 15 residues long. From germline, CDR1 is MDHEN and CDR2 SYDVKM. The CDR3: CASSFLGKYGILADF. The CDR3 coding sequence is TGTGCCAGCAGTTTTTTAGGAAAGTACGGAATCCTTGCGGATTTT.

This clonotype came up many times. The chain is built from TRBV6-6 and TRBJ1-5; D call uncertain. Germline V CDR1 and CDR2: MNHNY, SVGAGI (reference sequence). The CDR3 spans 19 residues. The V gene lost 2 bases and the J gene lost 0 bases, with 20 bases spanning the gap. The CDR3 DNA follows: TGTGCCAGCAGTTACAGACCCAGACGGGCGCCTTATAGCAATCAGCCCCAGCATTTT. Translation: CASSYRPRRAPYSNQPQHF.

The CDR3 coding sequence is TGCAGTGCTAGCGGGGGACTAGCGGGACACGAGCAGTACTTC. Its protein product is CSASGGLAGHEQYF. This chain links TRBV20-1 with TRBJ2-7; 13 nucleotides align to TRBD2. CDR1 DFQATT and CDR2 SNEGSKA come from the germline V gene (reference sequence). This CDR3 region has 14 residues. The V segment lost 3 bases and the J segment 5 bases; nucleotides outside the gene matches: 4.

The chain links TRBV20-1 to TRBJ2-7; D is perhaps TRBD2 (6 bases). The CDR3 runs to 15 residues. Germline CDR1 is DFQATT and CDR2 is SNEGSKA (reference sequence). Trimming cost V 6 bases and J 5 bases, with 23 bases left between them. The CDR3 region has the DNA TGCAGTGCCGGAAAAAAGGGACTCCGACCAGACGAGCAGTACTTC. Its protein is CSAGKKGLRPDEQYF.

This clonotype was detected only a few times. This chain joins TRBV7-3 and TRBJ2-1; the match to TRBD2 covers 8 bases. Germline CDR1 reads SGHTA; CDR2 reads FQGTGA. The CDR3 consists of 16 residues. With V trimmed by 4 bases and J by 0 bases, 5 bases remained unmatched. The CDR3 here is CASSSLAGSSYNEQFF. The CDR3 DNA follows: TGTGCCAGCAGCTCTTTAGCGGGGAGCTCCTACAATGAGCAGTTCTTC.

This clonotype was seen at least ten times. The chain joins TRBV6-1 to TRBJ2-7; D is unresolved. The germline V and J ends were trimmed by 1 base and 6 bases, with 4 bases remaining between them. Germline-derived CDR1 and CDR2 are MNHNS and SASEGT. The CDR3 length is 11 residues. For the CDR3, the DNA is TGTGCCAGCAGTGAAGGGACCGAGCAGTACTTC. Its protein product is CASSEGTEQYF.

In regard to this clonotype: This may stem from a read error, because a much larger clone lies one nucleotide away. V and J are TRBV28 and TRBJ2-2; 8 positions agree with TRBD2. CDR1 is MDHEN and CDR2 is SYDVKM in the germline V gene. There are 14 residues in the CDR3. CDR3: CAINSGANNGELFF. The CDR3 DNA reads as TGTGCCATCAATAGCGGGGCGAACAACGGGGAGCTGTTTTTT.

This chain joins TRBV7-9 and TRBJ2-1; TRBD2 matches 7 bases. The CDR3 sequence is 15 residues long. Trimming removed 0 bases from V and 10 bases from J; junction bases left unmatched: 9. The germline V gene encodes CDR1 SEHNR and CDR2 FQNEAQ (reference sequence). Here the CDR3 DNA reads TGTGCCAGCAGCTTAGCGGGAGGGGTAGGCAACGAGCAGTTCTTC. Its translation is CASSLAGGVGNEQFF.

This clonotype was recorded only once. With a much larger clone just one base away, this may be a read error. The V call is TRBV28, the J call TRBJ2-5; 11 nucleotides line up with TRBD2. Germline values: CDR1 MDHEN, CDR2 SYDVKM. The length of the CDR3 is 14 residues. This CDR3 reads CASINSGREETKYF. The DNA of the CDR3 is TGTGCCAGCATCAATAGCGGGAGGGAGGAGACCAAGTACTTC.

Of note for this clonotype: Given a much more abundant clone one base away, this may be a read error. The CDR3 protein is CDSSIVGGSGEQYF. Written as DNA, the CDR3 is TGTGACAGTAGTATAGTCGGCGGGAGCGGGGAGCAGTACTTC. This chain links TRBV19 with TRBJ2-7, with 7 bases lining up with TRBD2. The CDR3 is 14 amino acids. Germline V gives CDR1 LNHDA, CDR2 SQIVND (reference sequence).

This clonotype was found many times. The chain is built from TRBV20-1 and TRBJ2-1; D perhaps matches TRBD2 (6 bases). V lost 8 bases and J 1 base, leaving 21 bases between the germline ends. The V gene's germline CDR1 is DFQATT and CDR2 SNEGSKA (reference sequence). CDR3 length: 16 amino acids. The CDR3 sequence: CSRYGRSSVSYNEQFF. The CDR3 DNA sequence: TGCAGTCGCTACGGCCGCTCTAGCGTTTCCTACAATGAGCAGTTCTTC.

This chain joins TRBV2 and TRBJ1-2; the D is unclear. Trimming took off 8 bases at V and 3 bases at J, with 10 bases between the two ends. This CDR3 has 12 residues. From germline, CDR1 is SNHLY and CDR2 FYNNEI. This chain's CDR3 is CASAPGDYGYTF. The DNA of the CDR3 is TGTGCCAGCGCTCCCGGGGACTATGGCTACACCTTC. Drawing the rest from reference TRBV2 and TRBJ1-2, the complete variable domain is EPEVTQTPSHQVTQMGQEVILRCVPISNHLYFYWYRQILGQKVEFLVSFYNNEISEKSEIFDDQFSVERPDGSNFTLKIRSTKLEDSAMYFCASAPGDYGYTFGSGTRLTVV.

Notes on this clonotype: This sequence may be a read error, since a much larger clone differs from it by one base. The chain recombines TRBV20-1 with TRBJ2-4, with a tentative D call TRBD1 (6 bases). There are 14 residues in the CDR3. Germline assignment: CDR1 DFQATT and CDR2 SNEGSKA (reference sequence). The V end was cut by 3 bases, the J end by 4 bases, with 13 bases between. CDR3: CSASWGLVKNIQYF. DNA of the CDR3: TGCAGTGCTAGTTGGGGGCTGGTTAAAAACATTCAGTACTTC.

The J gene is TRBJ2-7, the V gene TRBV29-1, with 10 bases aligning to TRBD1. This CDR3 contains 16 residues. Germline CDR1 is SQVTM and CDR2 is ANQGSEA. Losses at the gene ends were 6 bases for V and 6 bases for J; bases not matched to a gene: 17. In DNA form, the CDR3 reads TGCAGCGTGGAAATGAGGATGGGGACAGGGGATTCCGAGCAGTACTTC. Its translation is CSVEMRMGTGDSEQYF.

On this clonotype itself: Possible read error: a much larger clone is one base away. The J gene is TRBJ1-2, the V gene TRBV27; a possible D gene is TRBD1 (5 bases). V gave up 0 bases and J gave up 8 bases, with 10 bases separating them. This CDR3 is built from 13 residues. Germline CDR1 and CDR2: MNHEY and SMNVEV (reference sequence). The CDR3 sequence: CASSLSGTAGYTF. DNA for the CDR3: TGTGCCAGCAGTTTATCGGGGACGGCCGGCTACACCTTC.